The rows below give T cell receptor beta chains drawn from one sample of a study of monozygotic twins with inflammatory bowel disease. TCRdb re-called the 5' RACE reads and catalogs CDR3 proteins one per entry, DNA excluded. Here the sample table reports some 200,000 distinct CDR3 sequences. Sequencing was performed on blood. Receptors were obtained from a human donor with ulcerative colitis or Crohn's disease, or a healthy co-twin of an affected twin (not recorded which). Each CDR3 is given with its conserved first and last residue.

TRBV7-2	TRBJ1-2	CASSLAVGGTPSNYGYTF
TRBV14	TRBJ2-2	CASSRLAGGTGELFF
TRBV7-6	TRBJ1-4	CASSLVQFNEKLFF
TRBV10-3	TRBJ2-3	CAISRGPPGVTDTQYF
TRBV12-3/TRBV12-4	TRBJ2-5	CASSFRPPKKETQYF
TRBV6-5	TRBJ1-1	CASSYAGEAVLNTEAFF
TRBV6-1	TRBJ2-7	CASSDPLFRTYEQYF
TRBV5-1	TRBJ2-1	CTSSPPVGNEQFF
TRBV20-1	TRBJ2-1	CSAPDRTSLSYNEQFF
TRBV11-2	TRBJ1-2	CASSLGGSRMSYGYTF
TRBV25-1	TRBJ1-2	CASSAIYGPDYGYTF
TRBV27	TRBJ2-7	CATSSPQGGNYEQYF
TRBV11-2	TRBJ2-1	CASSAPGLAGYNEQFF
TRBV12-3/TRBV12-4	TRBJ1-2	CASSLKADNYGYTF
TRBV30	TRBJ1-5	CAFSGQLGNQPQHF
TRBV3-1	TRBJ2-1	CASGLSYNEQFF
TRBV3-1	TRBJ1-1	CASSPSQGGTEAFF
TRBV18	TRBJ1-1	CASSSTTGVNTEAFF
TRBV20-1	TRBJ2-2	CSARRSSGSQAGELFF
TRBV6-1	TRBJ1-2	CASTSNPFGQGYTF
TRBV20-1	TRBJ2-5	CSARGSVETQYF
TRBV6-5	TRBJ2-1	CASSYPPSAYNEQFF
TRBV12-3/TRBV12-4	TRBJ1-5	CASSFGQGRNQPQHF
TRBV27	TRBJ2-1	CAAASGRESSYNEQFF
TRBV19	TRBJ1-2	CASSDQGRGNGYTF
TRBV7-3	TRBJ2-6	CASSPVALSGANVLTF
TRBV7-9	TRBJ1-1	CASSRGREGSEAFF
TRBV11-2	TRBJ2-1	CASSLAPVASYNEQFF
TRBV5-5	TRBJ2-7	CASSEPQQSSYEQYF
TRBV5-6	TRBJ2-2	CASSRDRQNTGELFF